These 9 T cell receptor beta chains came from one sample sequenced in a study of blood T cell repertoires in COVID-19. Using immunoSEQ multiplex PCR, the repertoire was profiled, and TCRdb retains in-frame clones only, with some absent. The table lists about 51,000 clones, 80% to 95% of them singletons. The sequenced sample consisted of peripheral blood. The receptors stem from a man in his fifties or sixties with acute or convalescent COVID-19.

This CDR3 is CASSGQVDMNTEAFF. CDR3 sequence (DNA): TGTGCCAGCAGCGGACAAGTGGACATGAACACTGAAGCTTTCTTT. The rearrangement links TRBV9 to TRBJ1-1, with a possible D match to TRBD1 (5 bases). This CDR3 has 15 amino acids. CDR1 SGDLS and CDR2 YYNGEE come from the germline V gene. V was pared by 3 bases and J by 0 bases, with 12 bases between.

This chain connects TRBV5-1 to TRBJ2-1; TRBD2 matches at 11 bases. Germline values: CDR1 SGHRS, CDR2 YFSETQ. This CDR3 has 15 residues. Trimming took 7 bases from V and 6 from J; bases not matched to a gene: 9. The CDR3 nucleotides are TGCGCCAGCCTACCCCTAGCGGGGGGTGTCAATGAGCAGTTCTTC. Protein product: CASLPLAGGVNEQFF. The full variable domain, with the rest looked up from reference TRBV5-1 and TRBJ2-1, is KAGVTQTPRYLIKTRGQQVTLSCSPISGHRSVSWYQQTPGQGLQFLFEYFSETQRNKGNFPGRFSGRQFSNSRSEMNVSTLELGDSALYLCASLPLAGGVNEQFFGPGTRLTVL.

The chain is built from TRBV3-1 (or the pseudogene TRBV3-2) and TRBJ2-5, with a weak D call TRBD2 (5 bases). Germline CDR1 is LGHDT and CDR2 is YNNKEL (reference sequence). Trimming took 1 base from V and 4 from J, leaving 13 bases between them. This CDR3 is built from 15 residues. CDR3 nucleotides: TGTGCCAGCAGCCAAGGTTCCGGGGAGAGAGAGACCCAGTACTTC. The encoded protein is CASSQGSGERETQYF.

V usage is TRBV19 and J usage is TRBJ2-2; 10 bases map to TRBD1. Germline V CDR1 and CDR2: LNHDA, SQIVND (reference sequence). CDR3 length: 15 residues. Losses at the gene ends were 5 bases for V and 7 bases for J; bases not matched to a gene: 7. CDR3 bases: TGTGCCAGTAGTCCCGGGACAGGGGCATTCGGGGAGCTGTTTTTT. This codes for CASSPGTGAFGELFF.

This sequence joins TRBV5-1 and TRBJ1-6; TRBD1 is a possible D gene (6 bases). Looked up from germline, CDR1 is SGHRS and CDR2 is YFSETQ. V lost 5 bases to trimming and J lost 11 bases, with 14 bases between them. The CDR3 consists of 13 residues. CDR3 protein: CASRGDNVAPLHF. The DNA of the CDR3 is TGCGCCAGCAGAGGGGACAATGTCGCACCCCTCCACTTT. Complete variable domain (other parts from reference TRBV5-1 and TRBJ1-6): KAGVTQTPRYLIKTRGQQVTLSCSPISGHRSVSWYQQTPGQGLQFLFEYFSETQRNKGNFPGRFSGRQFSNSRSEMNVSTLELGDSALYLCASRGDNVAPLHFGNGTRLTVT.

V is TRBV5-1 and J is TRBJ1-1; a weak D match, TRBD1 (5 bases). The CDR3 is 15 amino acids. CDR1 and CDR2 (germline): SGHRS, YFSETQ. Between the trimmed V and J ends, which lost 4 bases and 0 bases, there was a span of 13 bases. The CDR3 sequence: CASSPPGHMNTEAFF. In DNA, the CDR3 is TGCGCCAGCAGCCCCCCCGGACACATGAACACTGAAGCTTTCTTT.

This rearrangement joins TRBV29-1 to TRBJ2-5; the D gene is possibly TRBD2 (5 bases). V dropped 5 bases and J dropped 2 bases, with 6 bases sitting between them. The CDR3 is made up of 11 amino acids. Looked up from germline, CDR1 is SQVTM and CDR2 is ANQGSEA. CDR3 sequence: CSVRGQETQYF. Here the CDR3 DNA reads TGCAGCGTTCGGGGTCAAGAGACCCAGTACTTC.

CDR3 loop: CASSLLVGGTGELFF. Written as DNA, the CDR3 is TGTGCCAGCAGCTTACTGGTCGGGGGAACCGGGGAGCTGTTTTTT. The gene calls are TRBV7-2 and TRBJ2-2; TRBD2 is a possible D gene (6 bases). CDR1 SGHTA and CDR2 FQGNSA come from the germline V gene. V was cut by 2 bases and J by 5 bases, with 12 bases left in between. There are 15 residues in the CDR3.

V and J are TRBV30 and TRBJ1-6, with a weak D call TRBD1 (5 bases). The ends were cut back, 3 bases at V and 5 bases at J, with 8 bases in the middle. Germline-derived CDR1 and CDR2 are GTSNPN and SVGIG (reference sequence). The CDR3 has 13 residues. The CDR3 region has the DNA TGTGCCTGGAGGATAGGGGATAATTCACCCCTCCACTTT. It is translated as CAWRIGDNSPLHF.